This TCR beta chain emerged from a study of blood T cell repertoires in COVID-19. Turning to the study itself: From T cells, B-cell-depleted T cells, or PBMCs came the material, which was cDNA or gDNA.

Authors' methods: It was from reference gene primer amplification that nucleated cell counts were estimated. Produced via immunoSEQ multiplex PCR; TCRdb's table is partial and in-frame only. V, J and clone size reflect that table, while D and trimming were determined from the DNA. The data contain some 250,000 clones, roughly 80% of them singletons. CDR3 length equals 13 residues. Germline V gives CDR1 LNHDA, CDR2 SQIVND (reference sequence). After removal of 3 bases from V and 8 bases from J, the junction contained 6 bases not matched to a gene. This TCR was sampled from a woman aged 80 or older with acute or convalescent COVID-19. The sample taken for sequencing was peripheral blood. The J gene is TRBJ1-2, the V gene TRBV19; 7 bases map to TRBD1. The CDR3 protein is CASSIDRVAGYTF. The DNA for the CDR3 is TGTGCCAGTAGTATCGACAGGGTCGCCGGCTACACCTTC.